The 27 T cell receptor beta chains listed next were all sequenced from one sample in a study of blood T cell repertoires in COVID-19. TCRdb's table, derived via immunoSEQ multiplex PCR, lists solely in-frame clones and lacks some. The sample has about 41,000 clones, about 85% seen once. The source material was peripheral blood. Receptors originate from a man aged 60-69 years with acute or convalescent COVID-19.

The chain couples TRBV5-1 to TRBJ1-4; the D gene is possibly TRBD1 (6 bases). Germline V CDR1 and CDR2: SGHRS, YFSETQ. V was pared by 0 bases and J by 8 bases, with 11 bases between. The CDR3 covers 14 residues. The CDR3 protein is CASSLGLDSEKLFF. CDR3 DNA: TGCGCCAGCAGCTTGGGATTGGACAGCGAAAAACTGTTTTTT.

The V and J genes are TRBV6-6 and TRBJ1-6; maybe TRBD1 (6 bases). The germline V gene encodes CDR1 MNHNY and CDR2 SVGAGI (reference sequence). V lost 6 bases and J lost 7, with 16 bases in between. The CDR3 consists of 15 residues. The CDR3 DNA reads TGTGCCAGCAGACCGGCGACAGGTGGAAATTCACCCCTCCACTTT. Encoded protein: CASRPATGGNSPLHF.

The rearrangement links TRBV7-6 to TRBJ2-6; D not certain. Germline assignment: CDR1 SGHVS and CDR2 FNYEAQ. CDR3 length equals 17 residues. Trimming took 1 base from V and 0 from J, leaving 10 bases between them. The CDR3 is CASSLEITVSGANVLTF. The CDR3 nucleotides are TGTGCCAGCAGCTTAGAGATCACAGTCTCTGGGGCCAACGTCCTGACTTTC.

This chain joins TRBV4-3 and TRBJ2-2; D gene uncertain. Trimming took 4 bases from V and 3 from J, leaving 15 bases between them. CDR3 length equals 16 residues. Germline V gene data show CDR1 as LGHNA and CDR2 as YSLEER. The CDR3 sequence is CASSPLVGSDTGELFF. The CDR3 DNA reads TGCGCCAGCAGCCCCTTAGTCGGGTCCGACACCGGGGAGCTGTTTTTT.

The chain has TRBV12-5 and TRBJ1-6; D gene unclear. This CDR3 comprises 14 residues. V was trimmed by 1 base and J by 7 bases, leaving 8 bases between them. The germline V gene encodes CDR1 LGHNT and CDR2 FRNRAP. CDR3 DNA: TGTGCTAGTGGTTTGGAACTCTCGAATTCACCCCTCCACTTT. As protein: CASGLELSNSPLHF.

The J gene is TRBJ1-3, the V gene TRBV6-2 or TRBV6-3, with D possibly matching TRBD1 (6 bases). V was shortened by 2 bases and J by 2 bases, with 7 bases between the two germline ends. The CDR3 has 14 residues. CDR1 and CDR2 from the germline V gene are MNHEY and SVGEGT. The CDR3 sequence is CASSYQGPGNTIYF. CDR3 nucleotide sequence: TGTGCCAGCAGTTACCAGGGGCCTGGAAACACCATATATTTT.

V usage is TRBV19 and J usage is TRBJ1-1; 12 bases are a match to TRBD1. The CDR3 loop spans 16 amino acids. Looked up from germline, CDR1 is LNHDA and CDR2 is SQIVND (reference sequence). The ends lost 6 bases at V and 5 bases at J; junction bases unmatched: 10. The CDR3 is CASRRPGQGAGTEAFF. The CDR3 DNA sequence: TGTGCCAGTAGGCGACCGGGACAGGGGGCAGGAACTGAAGCTTTCTTT.

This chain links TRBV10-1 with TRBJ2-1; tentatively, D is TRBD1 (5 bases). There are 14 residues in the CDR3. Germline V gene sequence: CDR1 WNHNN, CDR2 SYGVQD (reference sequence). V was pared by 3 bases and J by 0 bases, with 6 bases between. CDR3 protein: CASSEGDSYNEQFF. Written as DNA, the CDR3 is TGCGCCAGCAGTGAAGGGGACTCCTACAATGAGCAGTTCTTC.

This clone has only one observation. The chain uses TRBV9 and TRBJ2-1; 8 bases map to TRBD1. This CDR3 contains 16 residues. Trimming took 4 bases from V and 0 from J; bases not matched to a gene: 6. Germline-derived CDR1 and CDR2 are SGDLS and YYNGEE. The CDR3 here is CASSPRQGSSYNEQFF. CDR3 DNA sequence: TGTGCCAGCAGCCCCAGACAGGGGAGCTCCTACAATGAGCAGTTCTTC.

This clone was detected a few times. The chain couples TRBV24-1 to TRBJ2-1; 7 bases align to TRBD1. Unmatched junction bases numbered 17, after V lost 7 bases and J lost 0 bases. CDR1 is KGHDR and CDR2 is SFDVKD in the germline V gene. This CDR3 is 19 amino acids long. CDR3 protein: CATSPSRQGVFGSYNEQFF. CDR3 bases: TGTGCCACCAGCCCCTCCAGACAGGGCGTGTTTGGCTCCTACAATGAGCAGTTCTTC.

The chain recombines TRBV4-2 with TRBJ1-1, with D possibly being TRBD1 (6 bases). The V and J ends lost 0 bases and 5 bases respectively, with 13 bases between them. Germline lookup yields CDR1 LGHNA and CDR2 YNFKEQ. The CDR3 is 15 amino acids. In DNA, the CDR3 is TGTGCCAGCAGCCAAGATGGCAGGGGACGAACTGAAGCTTTCTTT. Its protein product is CASSQDGRGRTEAFF.

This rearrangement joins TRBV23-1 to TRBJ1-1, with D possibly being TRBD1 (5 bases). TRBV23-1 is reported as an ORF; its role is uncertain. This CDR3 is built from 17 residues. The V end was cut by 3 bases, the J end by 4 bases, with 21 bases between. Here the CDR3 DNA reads TGCGCCAGCAGTCACCCTGGAGGGATCCTAAGGGGCACTGAAGCTTTCTTT. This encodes CASSHPGGILRGTEAFF.

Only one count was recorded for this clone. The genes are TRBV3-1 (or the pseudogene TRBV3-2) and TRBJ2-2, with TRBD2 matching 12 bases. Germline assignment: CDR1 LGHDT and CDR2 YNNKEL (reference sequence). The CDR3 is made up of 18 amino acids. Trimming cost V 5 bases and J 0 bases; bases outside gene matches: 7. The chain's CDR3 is CASSSRLAGVTNTGELFF. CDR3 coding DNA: TGTGCCAGCAGCTCTCGACTAGCGGGGGTCACGAACACCGGGGAGCTGTTTTTT.

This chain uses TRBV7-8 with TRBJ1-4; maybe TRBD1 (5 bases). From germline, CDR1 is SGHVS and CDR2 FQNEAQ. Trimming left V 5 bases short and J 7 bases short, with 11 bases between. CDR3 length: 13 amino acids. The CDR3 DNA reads TGTGCCAGCAGCCTCCCAACAGGTGAAAAACTGTTTTTT. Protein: CASSLPTGEKLFF.

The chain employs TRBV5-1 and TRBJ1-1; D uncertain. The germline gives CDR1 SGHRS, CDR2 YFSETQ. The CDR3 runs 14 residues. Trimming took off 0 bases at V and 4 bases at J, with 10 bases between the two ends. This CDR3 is CASSLAIEGTEAFF. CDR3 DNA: TGCGCCAGCAGCTTGGCCATTGAGGGCACTGAAGCTTTCTTT.

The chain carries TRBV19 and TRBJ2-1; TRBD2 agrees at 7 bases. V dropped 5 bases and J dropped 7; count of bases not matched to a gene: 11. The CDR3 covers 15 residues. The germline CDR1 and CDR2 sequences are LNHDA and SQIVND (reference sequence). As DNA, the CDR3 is TGTGCCAGTAGTGGGGGGGTTGATTCGTGGAATGAGCAGTTCTTC. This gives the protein CASSGGVDSWNEQFF.

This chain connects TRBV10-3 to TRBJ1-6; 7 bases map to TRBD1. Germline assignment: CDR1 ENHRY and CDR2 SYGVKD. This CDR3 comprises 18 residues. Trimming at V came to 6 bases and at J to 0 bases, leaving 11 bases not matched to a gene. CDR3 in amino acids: CAISPGQLEFSYNSPLHF. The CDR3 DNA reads TGTGCCATCAGCCCGGGACAGCTCGAGTTCTCCTATAATTCACCCCTCCACTTT.

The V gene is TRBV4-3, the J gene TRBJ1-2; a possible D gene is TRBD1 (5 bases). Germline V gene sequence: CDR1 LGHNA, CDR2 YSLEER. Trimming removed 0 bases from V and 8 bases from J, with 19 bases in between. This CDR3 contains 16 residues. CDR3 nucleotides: TGCGCCAGCAGCCAAGATCTAAGGAAGGGGCTGGACGGCTACACCTTC. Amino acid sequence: CASSQDLRKGLDGYTF.

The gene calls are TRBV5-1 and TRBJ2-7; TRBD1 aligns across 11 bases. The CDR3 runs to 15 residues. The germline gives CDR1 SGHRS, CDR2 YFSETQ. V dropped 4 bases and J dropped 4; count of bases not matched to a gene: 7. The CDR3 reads CASSPDRGQQYEQYF. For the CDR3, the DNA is TGCGCCAGCAGCCCGGACAGGGGGCAACAGTACGAGCAGTACTTC.

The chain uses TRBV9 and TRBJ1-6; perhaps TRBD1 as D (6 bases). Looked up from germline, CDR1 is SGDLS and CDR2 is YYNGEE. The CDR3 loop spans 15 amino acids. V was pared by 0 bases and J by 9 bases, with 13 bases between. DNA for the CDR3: TGTGCCAGCAGCGTAGCCGCAGGGGATGGTTCACCCCTCCACTTT. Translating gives CASSVAAGDGSPLHF. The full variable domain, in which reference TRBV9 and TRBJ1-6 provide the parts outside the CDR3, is DSGVTQTPKHLITATGQRVTLRCSPRSGDLSVYWYQQSLDQGLQFLIQYYNGEERAKGNILERFSAQQFPDLHSELNLSSLELGDSALYFCASSVAAGDGSPLHFGNGTRLTVT.

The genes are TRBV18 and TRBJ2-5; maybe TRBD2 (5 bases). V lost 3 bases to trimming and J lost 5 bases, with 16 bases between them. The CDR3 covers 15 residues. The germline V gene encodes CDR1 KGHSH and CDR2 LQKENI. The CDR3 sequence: CASSPPASPGETQYF. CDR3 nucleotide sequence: TGTGCCAGCTCACCCCCAGCTTCCCCGGGGGAGACCCAGTACTTC.

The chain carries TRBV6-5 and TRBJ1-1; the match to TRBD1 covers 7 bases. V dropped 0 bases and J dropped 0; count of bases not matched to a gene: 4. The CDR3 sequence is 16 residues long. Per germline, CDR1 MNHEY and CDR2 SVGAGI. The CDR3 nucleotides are TGTGCCAGCAGTTACTCTAAGGGGGCCCTGAACACTGAAGCTTTCTTT. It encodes CASSYSKGALNTEAFF.

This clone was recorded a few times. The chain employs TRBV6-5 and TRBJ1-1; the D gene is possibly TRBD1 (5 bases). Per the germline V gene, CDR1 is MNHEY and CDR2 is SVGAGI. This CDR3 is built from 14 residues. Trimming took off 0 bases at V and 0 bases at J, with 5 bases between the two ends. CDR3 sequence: CASSYSTVNTEAFF. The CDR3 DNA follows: TGTGCCAGCAGTTACTCGACAGTGAACACTGAAGCTTTCTTT.

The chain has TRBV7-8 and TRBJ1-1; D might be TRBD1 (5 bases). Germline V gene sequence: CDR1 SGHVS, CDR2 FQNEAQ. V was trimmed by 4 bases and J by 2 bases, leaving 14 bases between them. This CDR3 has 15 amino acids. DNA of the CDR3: TGTGCCAGCAGCTCCGCCTGGGGCACCAACACTGAAGCTTTCTTT. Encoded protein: CASSSAWGTNTEAFF.

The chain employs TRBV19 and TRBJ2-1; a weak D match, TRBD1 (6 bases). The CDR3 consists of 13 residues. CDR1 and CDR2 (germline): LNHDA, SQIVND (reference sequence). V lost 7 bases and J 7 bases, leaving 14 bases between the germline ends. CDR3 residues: CASNMGAWNEQFF. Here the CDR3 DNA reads TGTGCCAGTAACATGGGGGCTTGGAATGAGCAGTTCTTC.

CDR3 sequence: CASKTGGLTGEAFF. The CDR3 DNA reads TGTGCCAGCAAGACAGGGGGGTTGACCGGTGAAGCTTTCTTT. This chain joins TRBV19 and TRBJ1-1; 9 positions match TRBD1. The CDR3 sequence is 14 residues long. Germline V gene lookup returns CDR1 LNHDA and CDR2 SQIVND (reference sequence). Trimming cost V 9 bases and J 7 bases; bases outside gene matches: 12.

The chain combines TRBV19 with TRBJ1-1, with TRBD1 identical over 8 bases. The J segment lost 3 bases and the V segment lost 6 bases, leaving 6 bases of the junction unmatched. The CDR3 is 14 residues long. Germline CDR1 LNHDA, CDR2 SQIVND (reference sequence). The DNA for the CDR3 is TGTGCCAGTAGGCCGACAGGGGTACACACTGAAGCTTTCTTT. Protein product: CASRPTGVHTEAFF.